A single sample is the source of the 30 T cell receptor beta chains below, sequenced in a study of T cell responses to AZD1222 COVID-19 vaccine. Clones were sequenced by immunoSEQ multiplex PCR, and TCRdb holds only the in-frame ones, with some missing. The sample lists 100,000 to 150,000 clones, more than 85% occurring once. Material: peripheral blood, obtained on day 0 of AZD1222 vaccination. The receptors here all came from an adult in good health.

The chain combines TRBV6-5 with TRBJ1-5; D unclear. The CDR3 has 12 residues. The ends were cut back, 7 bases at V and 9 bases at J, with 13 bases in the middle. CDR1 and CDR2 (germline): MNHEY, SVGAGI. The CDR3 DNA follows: TGTGCCAGCACCACAGCCTCTGGGCCCCAGCATTTT. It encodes CASTTASGPQHF.

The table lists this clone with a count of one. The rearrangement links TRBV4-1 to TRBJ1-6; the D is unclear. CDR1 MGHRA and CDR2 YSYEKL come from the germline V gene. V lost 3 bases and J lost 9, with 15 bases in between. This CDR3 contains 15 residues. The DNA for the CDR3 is TGCGCCAGCAGCCATCCGAAGGGAGACGGTTCACCCCTCCACTTT. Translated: CASSHPKGDGSPLHF.

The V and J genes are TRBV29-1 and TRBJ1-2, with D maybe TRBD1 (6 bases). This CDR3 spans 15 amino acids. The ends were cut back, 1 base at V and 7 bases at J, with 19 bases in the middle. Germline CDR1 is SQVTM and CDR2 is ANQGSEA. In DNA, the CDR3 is TGCAGCGTTGAAGGTATACAGGGTCCCGAGGGTGGCTACACCTTC. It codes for CSVEGIQGPEGGYTF.

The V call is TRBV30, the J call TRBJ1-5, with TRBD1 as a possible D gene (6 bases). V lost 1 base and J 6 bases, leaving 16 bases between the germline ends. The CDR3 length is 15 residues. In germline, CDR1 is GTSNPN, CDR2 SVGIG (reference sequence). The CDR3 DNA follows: TGTGCCTGGAGTGAAGGGGACACACAAATTCAGCCCCAGCATTTT. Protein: CAWSEGDTQIQPQHF.

The CDR3 region has the DNA TGTGCCAGCAGCGCAAACGGGGGCGAGGGTGAAAAACTGTTTTTT. It encodes CASSANGGEGEKLFF. This chain connects TRBV7-3 to TRBJ1-4, with D perhaps matching TRBD1 (6 bases). Germline V gives CDR1 SGHTA, CDR2 FQGTGA. CDR3 length: 15 amino acids. Trimming left V 5 bases short and J 7 bases short, with 17 bases between.

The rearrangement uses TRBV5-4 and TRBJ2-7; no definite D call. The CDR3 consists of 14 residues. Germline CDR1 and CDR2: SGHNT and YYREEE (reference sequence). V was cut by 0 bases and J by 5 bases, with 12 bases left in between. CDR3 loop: CASSLGQNRDEQYF. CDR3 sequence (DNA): TGTGCCAGCAGCTTGGGCCAGAACAGAGACGAGCAGTACTTC.

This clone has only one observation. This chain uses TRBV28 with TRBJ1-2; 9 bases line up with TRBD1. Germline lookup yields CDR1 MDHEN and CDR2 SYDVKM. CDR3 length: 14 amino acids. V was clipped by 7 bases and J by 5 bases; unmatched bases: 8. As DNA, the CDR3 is TGTGCCAGCACCCCAGGGACAGGGATTTATGGCTACACCTTC. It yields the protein CASTPGTGIYGYTF.

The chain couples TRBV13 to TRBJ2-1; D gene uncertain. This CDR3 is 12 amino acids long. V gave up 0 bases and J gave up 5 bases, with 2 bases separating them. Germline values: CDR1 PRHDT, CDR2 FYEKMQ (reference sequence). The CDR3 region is CASSLGNNEQFF. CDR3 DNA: TGTGCCAGCAGCTTAGGGAACAATGAGCAGTTCTTC.

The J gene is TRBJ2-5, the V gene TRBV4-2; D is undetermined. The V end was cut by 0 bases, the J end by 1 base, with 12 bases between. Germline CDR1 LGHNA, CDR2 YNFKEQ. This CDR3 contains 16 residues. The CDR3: CASSQEVQDLQETQYF. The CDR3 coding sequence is TGTGCCAGCAGCCAAGAGGTGCAGGACCTCCAAGAGACCCAGTACTTC.

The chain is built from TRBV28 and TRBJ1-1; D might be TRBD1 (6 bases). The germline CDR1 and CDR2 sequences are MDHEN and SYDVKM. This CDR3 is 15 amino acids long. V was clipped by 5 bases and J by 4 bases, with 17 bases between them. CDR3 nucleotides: TGTGCCAGCAGTGCAAAAGGGGGTCGGGTCACTGAAGCTTTCTTT. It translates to CASSAKGGRVTEAFF.

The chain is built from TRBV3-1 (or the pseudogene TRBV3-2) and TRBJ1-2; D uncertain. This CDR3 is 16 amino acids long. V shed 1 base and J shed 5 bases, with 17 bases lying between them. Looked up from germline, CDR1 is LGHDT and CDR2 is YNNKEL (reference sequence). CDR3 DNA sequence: TGTGCCAGCAGCCAAGCGGAGGATTTCGGTTCGTATGGCTACACCTTC. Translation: CASSQAEDFGSYGYTF.

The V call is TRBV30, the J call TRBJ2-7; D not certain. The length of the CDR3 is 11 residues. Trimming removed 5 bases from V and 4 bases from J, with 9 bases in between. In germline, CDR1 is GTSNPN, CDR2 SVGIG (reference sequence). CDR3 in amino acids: CAWDQRYEQYF. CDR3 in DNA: TGTGCCTGGGATCAGAGGTACGAGCAGTACTTC.

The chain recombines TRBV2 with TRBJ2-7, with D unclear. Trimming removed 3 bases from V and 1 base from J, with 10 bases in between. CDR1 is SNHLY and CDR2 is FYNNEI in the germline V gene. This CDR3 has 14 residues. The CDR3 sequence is CASSDVLISYEQYF. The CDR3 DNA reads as TGTGCCAGCAGTGACGTCCTAATATCCTACGAGCAGTACTTC.

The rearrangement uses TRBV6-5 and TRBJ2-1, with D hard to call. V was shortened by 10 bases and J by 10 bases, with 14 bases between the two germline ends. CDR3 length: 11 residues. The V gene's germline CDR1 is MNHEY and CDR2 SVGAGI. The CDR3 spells CATLRLSEQFF. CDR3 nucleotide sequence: TGTGCCACCCTAAGACTCAGCGAGCAGTTCTTC.

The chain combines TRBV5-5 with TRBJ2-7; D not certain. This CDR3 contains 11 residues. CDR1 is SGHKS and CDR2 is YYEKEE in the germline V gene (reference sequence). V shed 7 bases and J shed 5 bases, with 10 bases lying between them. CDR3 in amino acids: CASVKFHEQYF. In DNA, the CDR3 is TGTGCCAGCGTTAAGTTCCACGAGCAGTACTTC. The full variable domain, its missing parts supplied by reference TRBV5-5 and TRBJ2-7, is DAGVTQSPTHLIKTRGQQVTLRCSPISGHKSVSWYQQVLGQGPQFIFQYYEKEERGRGNFPDRFSARQFPNYSSELNVNALLLGDSALYLCASVKFHEQYFGPGTRLTVT.

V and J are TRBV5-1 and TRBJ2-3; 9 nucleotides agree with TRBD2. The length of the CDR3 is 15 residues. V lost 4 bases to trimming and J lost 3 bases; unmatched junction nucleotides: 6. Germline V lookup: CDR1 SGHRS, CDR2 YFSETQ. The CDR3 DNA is TGCGCCAGCAGCCGAAGGACTAGCGAGACAGATACGCAGTATTTT. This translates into CASSRRTSETDTQYF. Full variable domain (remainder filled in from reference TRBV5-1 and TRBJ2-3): KAGVTQTPRYLIKTRGQQVTLSCSPISGHRSVSWYQQTPGQGLQFLFEYFSETQRNKGNFPGRFSGRQFSNSRSEMNVSTLELGDSALYLCASSRRTSETDTQYFGPGTRLTVL.

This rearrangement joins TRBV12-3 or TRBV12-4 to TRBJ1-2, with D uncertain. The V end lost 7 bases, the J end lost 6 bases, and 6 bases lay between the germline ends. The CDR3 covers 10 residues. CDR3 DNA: TGTGCCAGCAAAGGGAATGGCTACACCTTC. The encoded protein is CASKGNGYTF.

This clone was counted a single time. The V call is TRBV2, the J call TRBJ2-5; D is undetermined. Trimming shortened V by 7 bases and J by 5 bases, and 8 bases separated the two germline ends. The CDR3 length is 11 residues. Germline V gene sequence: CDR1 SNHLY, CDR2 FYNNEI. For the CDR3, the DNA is TGTGCCAGCACTCTCGCGGAGACCCAGTACTTC. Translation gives CASTLAETQYF. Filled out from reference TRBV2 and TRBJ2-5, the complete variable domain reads EPEVTQTPSHQVTQMGQEVILRCVPISNHLYFYWYRQILGQKVEFLVSFYNNEISEKSEIFDDQFSVERPDGSNFTLKIRSTKLEDSAMYFCASTLAETQYFGPGTRLLVL.

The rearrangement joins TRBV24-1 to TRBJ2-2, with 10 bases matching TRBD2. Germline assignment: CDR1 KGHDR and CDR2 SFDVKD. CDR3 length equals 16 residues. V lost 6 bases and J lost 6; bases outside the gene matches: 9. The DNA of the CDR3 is TGTGCCACCAGTCTGAGCGGGAGGGCCTTGGCCGGGGAGCTGTTTTTT. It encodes CATSLSGRALAGELFF.

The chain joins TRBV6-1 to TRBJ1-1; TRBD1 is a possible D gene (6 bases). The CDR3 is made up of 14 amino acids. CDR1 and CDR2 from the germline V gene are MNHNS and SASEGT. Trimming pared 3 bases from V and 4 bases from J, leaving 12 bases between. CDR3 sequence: CASSEWGAGTEAFF. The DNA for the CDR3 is TGTGCCAGCAGTGAGTGGGGGGCTGGCACTGAAGCTTTCTTT.

Here the CDR3 reads CASSIRQIANYGYTF. For the CDR3, the DNA is TGTGCCAGTAGTATTCGGCAGATCGCTAACTATGGCTACACCTTC. The chain links TRBV19 to TRBJ1-2; no clear D. This CDR3 spans 15 amino acids. Germline loops: CDR1 LNHDA, CDR2 SQIVND (reference sequence). Trimming stripped 3 bases from V and 0 bases from J, with 11 bases between. Together with reference TRBV19 and TRBJ1-2, the CDR3 gives the full variable domain: DGGITQSPKYLFRKEGQNVTLSCEQNLNHDAMYWYRQDPGQGLRLIYYSQIVNDFQKGDIAEGYSVSREKKESFPLTVTSAQKNPTAFYLCASSIRQIANYGYTFGSGTRLTVV.

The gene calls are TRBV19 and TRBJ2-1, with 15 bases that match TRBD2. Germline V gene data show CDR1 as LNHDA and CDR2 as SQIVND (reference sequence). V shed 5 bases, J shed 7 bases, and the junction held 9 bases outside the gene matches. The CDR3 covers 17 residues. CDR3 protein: CASSAPGLAGGLNEQFF. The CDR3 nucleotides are TGTGCCAGTAGTGCCCCGGGACTAGCGGGAGGTTTGAATGAGCAGTTCTTC. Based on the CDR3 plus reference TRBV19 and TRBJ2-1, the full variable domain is DGGITQSPKYLFRKEGQNVTLSCEQNLNHDAMYWYRQDPGQGLRLIYYSQIVNDFQKGDIAEGYSVSREKKESFPLTVTSAQKNPTAFYLCASSAPGLAGGLNEQFFGPGTRLTVL.

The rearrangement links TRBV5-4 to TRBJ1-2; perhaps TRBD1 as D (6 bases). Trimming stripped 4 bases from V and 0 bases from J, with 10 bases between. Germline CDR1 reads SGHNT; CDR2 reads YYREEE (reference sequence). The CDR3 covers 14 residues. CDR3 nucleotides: TGTGCCAGCAGCAAGGACAGCGCTAACTATGGCTACACCTTC. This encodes CASSKDSANYGYTF.

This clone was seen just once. The CDR3 protein is CASSEGRLNTEAFF. The CDR3 DNA follows: TGTGCCAGCAGTGAAGGCCGACTGAACACTGAAGCTTTCTTT. This sequence joins TRBV25-1 and TRBJ1-1; D is uncertain. From germline, CDR1 is MGHDK and CDR2 SYGVNS. The CDR3 spans 14 residues. Trimming removed 2 bases at V and 0 bases at J, with 7 bases between.

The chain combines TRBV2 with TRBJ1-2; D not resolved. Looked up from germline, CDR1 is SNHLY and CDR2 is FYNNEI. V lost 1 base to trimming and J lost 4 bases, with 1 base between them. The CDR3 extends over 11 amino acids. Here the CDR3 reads CASSEGYGYTF. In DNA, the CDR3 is TGTGCCAGCAGTGAAGGCTATGGCTACACCTTC.

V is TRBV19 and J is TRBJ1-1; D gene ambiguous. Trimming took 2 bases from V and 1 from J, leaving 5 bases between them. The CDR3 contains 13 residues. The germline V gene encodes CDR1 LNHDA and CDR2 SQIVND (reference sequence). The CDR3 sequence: CASSIRENTEAFF. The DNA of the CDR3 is TGTGCCAGTAGTATAAGGGAGAACACTGAAGCTTTCTTT. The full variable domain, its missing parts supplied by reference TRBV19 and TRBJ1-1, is DGGITQSPKYLFRKEGQNVTLSCEQNLNHDAMYWYRQDPGQGLRLIYYSQIVNDFQKGDIAEGYSVSREKKESFPLTVTSAQKNPTAFYLCASSIRENTEAFFGQGTRLTVV.

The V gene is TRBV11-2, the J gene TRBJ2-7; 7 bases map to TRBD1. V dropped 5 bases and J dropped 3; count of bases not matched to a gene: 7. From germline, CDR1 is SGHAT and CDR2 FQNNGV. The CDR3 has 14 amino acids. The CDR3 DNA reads TGTGCCAGCAGCCTCGGGACAGCCTTCTACGAGCAGTACTTC. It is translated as CASSLGTAFYEQYF.

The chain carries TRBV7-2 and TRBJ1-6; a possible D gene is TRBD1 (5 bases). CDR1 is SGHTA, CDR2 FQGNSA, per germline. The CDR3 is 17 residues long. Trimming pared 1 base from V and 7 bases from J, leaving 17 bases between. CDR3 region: CASSLDRLRDWNSPLHF. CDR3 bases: TGTGCCAGCAGCTTAGACAGGTTGAGGGATTGGAATTCACCCCTCCACTTT. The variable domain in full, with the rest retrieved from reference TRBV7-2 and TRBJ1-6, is GAGVSQSPSNKVTEKGKDVELRCDPISGHTALYWYRQSLGQGLEFLIYFQGNSAPDKSGLPSDRFSAERTGGSVSTLTIQRTQQEDSAVYLCASSLDRLRDWNSPLHFGNGTRLTVT.

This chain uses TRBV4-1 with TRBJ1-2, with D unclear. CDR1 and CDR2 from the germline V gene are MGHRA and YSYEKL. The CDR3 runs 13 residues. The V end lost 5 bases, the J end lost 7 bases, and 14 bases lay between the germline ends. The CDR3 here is CASSSRRAGGYTF. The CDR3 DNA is TGCGCCAGCAGCTCCCGCCGGGCTGGTGGCTACACCTTC.

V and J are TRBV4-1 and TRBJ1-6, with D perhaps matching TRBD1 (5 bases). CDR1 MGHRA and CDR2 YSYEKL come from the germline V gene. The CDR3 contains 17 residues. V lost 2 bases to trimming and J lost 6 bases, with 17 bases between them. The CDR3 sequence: CASSQRGAPGPNSPLHF. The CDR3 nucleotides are TGCGCCAGCAGCCAACGCGGAGCCCCAGGGCCTAATTCACCCCTCCACTTT.